This is a list of T cell receptor beta chains from one sample in a study of blood T cell repertoires in COVID-19. The repertoire was sequenced with immunoSEQ multiplex PCR; TCRdb's copy has only in-frame clones and lacks some. The table records approximately 320,000 clones, over 85% of them present only once. Input material: peripheral blood. The receptors originated from a woman aged 25-40 years with COVID-19, enrolled during active disease. Both conserved end residues are part of each CDR3. A D gene is named only where the DNA matches it firmly. For some rows the clone size is stated as once, few or many, or as a class when expanded; others skip it.

>TRBV12-2|-|-|TRBJ1-6
TGTGCAAGTCGCTTAGGCCGGGACGGAGGGAACTTT
CASRLGRDGGNF
>TRBV30|TRBD1|once|TRBJ2-7
TGTGCCTGGGGTAGACAGGGGGCCCACGAGCAGTACTTC
CAWGRQGAHEQYF
>TRBV7-9|-|-|TRBJ2-5
TGTGCCAGCAGCCCCCCCGGGGTCGCGGGGAGCGAGACCCAGTACTTC
CASSPPGVAGSETQYF
>TRBV19|TRBD1|once|TRBJ2-7
TGTGCCAGTAGTATCATACCGGGACAGGGAAACGAGCAGTACTTC
CASSIIPGQGNEQYF
>TRBV6-5|-|-|TRBJ1-2
TGTGCCAGCAGTTACTCGAGACAGTCGGGCTATGGCTACACCTTC
CASSYSRQSGYGYTF
>TRBV19|TRBD1|-|TRBJ2-1
TGTGCCAGTAGTTCTCCCTACAGGGGACGCAACAATGAGCAGTTCTTC
CASSSPYRGRNNEQFF
>TRBV21-1|-|once|TRBJ2-5
TGTGCCAGCAGCAAAGATCTAGCGGGGGGGCTTAGTAACCAAGAGACCCAGTACTTC
CASSKDLAGGLSNQETQYF
>TRBV24-1|TRBD2|-|TRBJ2-3
TGTGCCACCAGTGCCCGCCATCCCCTAGCGGGGGGTTATACGCAGTATTTT
CATSARHPLAGGYTQYF
>TRBV19|-|-|TRBJ1-1
TGTGCCAGTAGTATCTCAGGGGAGACTGAAGCTTTCTTT
CASSISGETEAFF
>TRBV7-2|TRBD2|-|TRBJ2-3
TGTGCCAGCAGCCGGGGGGGAAGGGACCCCCGCACAGATACGCAGTATTTT
CASSRGGRDPRTDTQYF
>TRBV6-5|-|-|TRBJ1-2
TGTGCCAGCAGTTACGAAAGACTTCATAACTATGGCTACACCTTC
CASSYERLHNYGYTF
>TRBV11-2|TRBD1|-|TRBJ1-5
TGTGCCAGCACCGTACCTTCGACGGGGACAGGGGCAGGTCAGCCCCAGCATTTT
CASTVPSTGTGAGQPQHF
>TRBV25-1|TRBD2|-|TRBJ2-7
TGTGCCAGCCGAGGCGGGGGGAACCACGAGCAGTACTTC
CASRGGGNHEQYF
>TRBV6-5|TRBD1|-|TRBJ2-7
TGTGCCAGCAGTTACTCGTTTGGACAGGTGCCCCACGAGCAGTACTTC
CASSYSFGQVPHEQYF
>TRBV19|TRBD2|-|TRBJ2-1
TGTGCCAGTAGTCCGACCCCCTTCGGGGCGGGGGTGTACAATGAGCAGTTCTTC
CASSPTPFGAGVYNEQFF